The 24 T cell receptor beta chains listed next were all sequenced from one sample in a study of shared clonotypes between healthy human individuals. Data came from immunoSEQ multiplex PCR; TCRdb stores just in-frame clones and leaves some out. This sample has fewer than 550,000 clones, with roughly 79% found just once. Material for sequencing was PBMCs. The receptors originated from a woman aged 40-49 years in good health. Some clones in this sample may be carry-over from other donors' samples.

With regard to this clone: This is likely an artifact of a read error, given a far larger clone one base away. The chain's CDR3 is CASSLPPRGSSYNEQFF. The DNA of the CDR3 is TGTGCCAGCAGTTTACCCCCCAGGGGAAGCTCCTACAATGAGCAGTTCTTC. This sequence joins TRBV28 and TRBJ2-1, with TRBD1 as a possible D gene (6 bases). The V gene's germline CDR1 is MDHEN and CDR2 SYDVKM. There are 17 residues in the CDR3. V was cut by 2 bases and J by 0 bases, with 14 bases left in between.

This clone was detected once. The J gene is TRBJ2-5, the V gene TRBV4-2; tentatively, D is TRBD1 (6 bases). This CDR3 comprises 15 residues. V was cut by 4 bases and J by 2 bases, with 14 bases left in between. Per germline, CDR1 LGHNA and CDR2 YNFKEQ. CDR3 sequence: CASSLRQAPQETQYF. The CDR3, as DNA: TGTGCCAGCAGCCTAAGACAGGCCCCACAAGAGACCCAGTACTTC.

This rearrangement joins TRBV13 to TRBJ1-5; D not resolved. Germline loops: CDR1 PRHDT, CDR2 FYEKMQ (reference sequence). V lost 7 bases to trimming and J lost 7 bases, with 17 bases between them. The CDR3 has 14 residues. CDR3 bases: TGTGCCAGCATTCCTCGTGGGATCTCGCAGCCCCAGCATTTT. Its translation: CASIPRGISQPQHF.

The CDR3 DNA follows: TGTGCCTGGAACCCCCTGGTGGAGGAGGGCAATGAGCAGTTCTTC. Encoded protein: CAWNPLVEEGNEQFF. The chain carries TRBV30 and TRBJ2-1; weak D call: TRBD2 (6 bases). V was trimmed by 4 bases and J by 6 bases, leaving 19 bases between them. This CDR3 has 15 residues. Germline V gene lookup returns CDR1 GTSNPN and CDR2 SVGIG (reference sequence).

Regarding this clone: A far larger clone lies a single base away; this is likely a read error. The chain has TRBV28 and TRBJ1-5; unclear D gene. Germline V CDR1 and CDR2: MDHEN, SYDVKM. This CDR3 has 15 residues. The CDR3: CAGSLGLGWNQPQHF. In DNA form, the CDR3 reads TGTGCCGGCAGTTTAGGCCTTGGATGGAATCAGCCCCAGCATTTT.

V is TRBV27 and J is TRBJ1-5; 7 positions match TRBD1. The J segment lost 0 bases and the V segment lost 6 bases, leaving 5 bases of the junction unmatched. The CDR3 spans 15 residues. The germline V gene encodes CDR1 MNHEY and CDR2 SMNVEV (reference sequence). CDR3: CASSHQGDSNQPQHF. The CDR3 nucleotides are TGTGCCAGCAGCCATCAGGGGGATAGCAATCAGCCCCAGCATTTT.

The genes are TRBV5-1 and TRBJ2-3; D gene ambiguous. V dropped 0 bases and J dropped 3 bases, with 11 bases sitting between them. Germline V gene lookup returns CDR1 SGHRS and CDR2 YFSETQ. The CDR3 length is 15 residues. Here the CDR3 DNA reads TGCGCCAGCAGCTTGGGGCATGGGCTGACAGATACGCAGTATTTT. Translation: CASSLGHGLTDTQYF.

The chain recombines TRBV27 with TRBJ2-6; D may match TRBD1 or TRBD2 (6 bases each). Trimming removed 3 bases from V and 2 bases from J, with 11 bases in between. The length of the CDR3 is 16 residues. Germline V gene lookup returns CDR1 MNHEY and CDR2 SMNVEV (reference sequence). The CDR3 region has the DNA TGTGCCAGCAGTTTGCCGGGGGCACCTGGGGCCAACGTCCTGACTTTC. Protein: CASSLPGAPGANVLTF.

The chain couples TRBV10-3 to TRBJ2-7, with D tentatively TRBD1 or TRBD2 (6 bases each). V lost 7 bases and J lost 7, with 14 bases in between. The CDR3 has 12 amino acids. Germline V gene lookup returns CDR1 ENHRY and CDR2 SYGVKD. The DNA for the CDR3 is TGTGCCATCACTGGGGGCGGGGATGAGCAGTACTTC. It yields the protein CAITGGGDEQYF.

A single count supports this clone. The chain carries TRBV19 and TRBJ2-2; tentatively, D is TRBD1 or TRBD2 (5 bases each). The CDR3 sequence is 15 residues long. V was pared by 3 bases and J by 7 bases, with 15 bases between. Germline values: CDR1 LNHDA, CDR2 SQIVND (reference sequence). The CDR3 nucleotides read TGTGCCAGTAGTATCGGGGCAGGTTATATCGGGGAGCTGTTTTTT. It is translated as CASSIGAGYIGELFF.

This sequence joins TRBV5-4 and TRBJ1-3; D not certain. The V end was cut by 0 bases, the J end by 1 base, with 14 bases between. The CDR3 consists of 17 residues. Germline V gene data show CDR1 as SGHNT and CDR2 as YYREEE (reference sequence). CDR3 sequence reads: CASSLGLSEGSGNTIYF. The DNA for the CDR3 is TGTGCCAGCAGCTTGGGGCTCTCGGAAGGTTCTGGAAACACCATATATTTT.

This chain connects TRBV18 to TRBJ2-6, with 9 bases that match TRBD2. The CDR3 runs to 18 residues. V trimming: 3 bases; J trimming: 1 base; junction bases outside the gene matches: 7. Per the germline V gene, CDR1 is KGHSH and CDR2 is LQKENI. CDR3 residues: CASSPEVREGSGANVLTF. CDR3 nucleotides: TGTGCCAGCTCACCCGAGGTGCGGGAGGGTTCTGGGGCCAACGTCCTGACTTTC.

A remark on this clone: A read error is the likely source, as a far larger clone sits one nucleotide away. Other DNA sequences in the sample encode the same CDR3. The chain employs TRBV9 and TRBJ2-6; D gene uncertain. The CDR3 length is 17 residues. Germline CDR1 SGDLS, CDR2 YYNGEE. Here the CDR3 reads CASSVGHNPSGANVLTF. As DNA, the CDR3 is TGTGCCAGCAGTGTAGGTCACAATCCCTCTGGGGCCAACGTCCTGACTTTC.

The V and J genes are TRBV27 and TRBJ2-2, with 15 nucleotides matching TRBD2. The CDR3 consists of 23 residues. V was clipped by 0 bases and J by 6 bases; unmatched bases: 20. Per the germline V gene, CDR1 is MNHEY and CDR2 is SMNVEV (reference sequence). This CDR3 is CASSLSPWRVIGTSGRMAGELFF. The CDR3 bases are TGTGCCAGCAGTTTATCGCCGTGGAGGGTCATAGGGACTAGCGGGAGGATGGCCGGGGAGCTGTTTTTT.

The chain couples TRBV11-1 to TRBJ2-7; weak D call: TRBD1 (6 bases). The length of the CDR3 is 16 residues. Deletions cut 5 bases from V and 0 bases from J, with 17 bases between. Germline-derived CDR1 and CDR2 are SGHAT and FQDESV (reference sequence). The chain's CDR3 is CASSPLMGASSYEQYF. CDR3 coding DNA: TGTGCCAGCAGCCCCCTCATGGGGGCCAGCTCCTACGAGCAGTACTTC.

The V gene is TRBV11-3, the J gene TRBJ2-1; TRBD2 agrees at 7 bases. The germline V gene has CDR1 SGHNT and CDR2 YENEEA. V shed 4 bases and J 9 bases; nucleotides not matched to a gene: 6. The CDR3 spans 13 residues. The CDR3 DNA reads TGTGCCAGCAGCTCGACTAGCTTGGGTGAGCAGTTCTTC. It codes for CASSSTSLGEQFF. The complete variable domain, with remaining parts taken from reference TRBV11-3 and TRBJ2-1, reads EAGVVQSPRYKIIEKKQPVAFWCNPISGHNTLYWYLQNLGQGPELLIRYENEEAVDDSQLPKDRFSAERLKGVDSTLKIQPAELGDSAVYLCASSSTSLGEQFFGPGTRLTVL.

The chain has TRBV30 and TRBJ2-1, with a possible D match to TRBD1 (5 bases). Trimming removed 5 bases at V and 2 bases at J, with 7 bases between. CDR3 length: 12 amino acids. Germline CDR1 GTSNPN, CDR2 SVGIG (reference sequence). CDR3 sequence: CAWSRAYNEQFF. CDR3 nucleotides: TGTGCCTGGTCCAGGGCCTACAATGAGCAGTTCTTC.

This chain's CDR3 is CAISGTGGYEQYF. CDR3 nucleotide sequence: TGTGCCATCAGTGGGACAGGGGGCTACGAGCAGTACTTC. J is TRBJ2-7 and V is TRBV10-3; 10 nucleotides align to TRBD1. This CDR3 is 13 amino acids long. Germline lookup yields CDR1 ENHRY and CDR2 SYGVKD. Germline trimming cut 4 bases from V and 3 bases from J; bases unmatched to any gene: 0.

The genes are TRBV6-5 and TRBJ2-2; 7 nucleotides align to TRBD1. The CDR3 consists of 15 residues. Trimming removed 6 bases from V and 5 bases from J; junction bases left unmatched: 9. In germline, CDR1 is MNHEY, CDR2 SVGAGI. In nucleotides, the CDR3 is TGTGCCAGCAGGCCCAGACAGGGTAATACCGGGGAGCTGTTTTTT. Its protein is CASRPRQGNTGELFF.

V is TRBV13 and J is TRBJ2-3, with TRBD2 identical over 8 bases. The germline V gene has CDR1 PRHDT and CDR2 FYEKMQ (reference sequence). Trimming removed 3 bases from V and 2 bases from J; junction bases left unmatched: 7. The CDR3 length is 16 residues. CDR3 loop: CASSFYGRELTDTQYF. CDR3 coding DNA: TGTGCCAGCAGCTTTTACGGGAGGGAACTCACAGATACGCAGTATTTT.

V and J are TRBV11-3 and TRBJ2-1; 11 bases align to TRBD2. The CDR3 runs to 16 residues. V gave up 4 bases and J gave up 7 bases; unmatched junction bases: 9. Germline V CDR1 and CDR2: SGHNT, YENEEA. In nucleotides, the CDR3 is TGTGCCAGCAGCTCCACGTCTAGCGGGAGGTGGAATGAGCAGTTCTTC. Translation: CASSSTSSGRWNEQFF.

CDR3 sequence (DNA): TGTGCCAGCACCTTAACAAAGGGGGCAGATACGCAGTATTTT. Its protein is CASTLTKGADTQYF. The chain couples TRBV5-5 to TRBJ2-3, with D perhaps matching TRBD1 (6 bases). Germline-derived CDR1 and CDR2 are SGHKS and YYEKEE (reference sequence). The V end lost 6 bases, the J end lost 4 bases, and 15 bases lay between the germline ends. The CDR3 spans 14 residues.

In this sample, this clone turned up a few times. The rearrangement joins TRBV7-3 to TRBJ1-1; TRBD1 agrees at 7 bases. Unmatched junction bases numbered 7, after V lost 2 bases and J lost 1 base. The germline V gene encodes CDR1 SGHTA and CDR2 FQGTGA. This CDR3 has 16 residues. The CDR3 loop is CASSLEGAIQNTEAFF. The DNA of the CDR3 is TGTGCCAGCAGCTTAGAGGGGGCGATTCAGAACACTGAAGCTTTCTTT.

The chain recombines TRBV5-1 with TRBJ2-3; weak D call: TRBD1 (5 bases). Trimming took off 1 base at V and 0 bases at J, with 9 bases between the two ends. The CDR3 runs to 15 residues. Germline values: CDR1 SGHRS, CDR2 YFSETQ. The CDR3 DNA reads TGCGCCAGCAGCTTGAGGGGCCTTAGCACAGATACGCAGTATTTT. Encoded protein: CASSLRGLSTDTQYF.